This TCR beta chain stems from a study of cytomegalovirus exposure and HLA in healthy donors (dated by TCRdb to the late 2010s). The study in broad terms: A later analysis indicated that the 120 validation repertoires were generated on the platform also employed for the 666 repertoires of the first cohort. The study aimed to test whether signatures of past pathogen exposure could be identified by cataloging public T cell receptors. Along with the roughly 700-subject first cohort, a separate validation cohort of some 130 different subjects was used. The study combined high-throughput TCR immunosequencing, statistical association of individual TCRs with disease status, and machine learning to predict cytomegalovirus infection status. General conclusions and limits of the study: Most TCR sequences were seen in very few donors, while some public TCRs were found in many individuals. The classifier was reported to diagnose cytomegalovirus status with high specificity and sensitivity in both the original cohort and the validation cohort. A later analysis had no HLA typing for the validation cohort, so co-occurrence there was scored across all 110 or so repertoires. In vitro tests confirmed that a few of the cytomegalovirus-associated TCR beta chains recognize cytomegalovirus antigens. Subsequent analysis determined that TCRs grouped into clusters in the first cohort also showed a tendency toward co-occurrence across the 130 or so validation repertoires, and approximately 94% of cluster scores exceeded 0. In the study, approximately 150 TCR beta chains were listed as associated with cytomegalovirus. It was suggested by the authors that the approach could potentially be generalized to other disease states and immunological phenotypes.

The donors belonged to the validation cohort of under 150 subjects, which was separate from the roughly 700-subject first cohort. Library method: the immunoSEQ multiplex PCR assay. The authors processed their data as follows. A statistical classification framework was built for diagnosing cytomegalovirus status from the catalog of TCR beta chain sequences. Imported from immuneACCESS, the table was reduced by TCRdb to in-frame sequences with V and J called. These copies leave out some clones; in studies compared against another copy, an unresolved V gene accounts for under half, and the cause of the remainder is not known. That table gives V, J and clone size, and the DNA gave D and trimming. This sample gives approximately 57,000 clones in total; over 90% of them show up just once. The ten largest clones capture less than 6% of the sample. In the case of this clone: It lacks a known antigen. It has no much larger one-base neighbor in the sample; base qualities were not kept.

V is cut back by 4 bases and J by 8 bases, with 6 bases in the junction unmatched. From cysteine to phenylalanine, the CDR3 is 14 amino acids long. The entry retains the CDR3 DNA only, 42 bases that are in frame from base 1. CDR1 and CDR2, looked up from the germline V gene, are SGHRS and YFSETQ. The sample was PBMCs. The chain links TRBV5-1 with TRBJ1-2, with 12 middle bases fitting TRBD1. The sequence was collected from a woman in her late teens or twenties in good health and CMV-seronegative. The bases are TGCGCCAGCAGCCCGGGACAGGGGGCCATAGGCTACACCTTC. It codes for CASSPGQGAIGYTF.